Presented here are 10 T cell receptor beta chains from one specimen sequenced in a study of blood T cell repertoires in COVID-19. Repertoires were generated with immunoSEQ multiplex PCR, while TCRdb's copy carries only in-frame clones and drops some. This table holds approximately 100,000 clones, around 90% found once. The sample comprised peripheral blood. These receptor sequences come from a human donor with COVID-19, enrolled during active disease. The donor label of this sample is uncertain.

Notes on this clone: One end of the junction varies from germline; a read error may be responsible. The V gene is TRBV6-5, the J gene TRBJ2-1; D unclear. The CDR3 runs to 12 residues. CDR1 is MNHEY, CDR2 SVGAGI, per germline. This CDR3 is CASRYSYNEQFF. CDR3 DNA: TGTGCCAGCAGATACTCCTACAATGAGCAGTTCTTC.

The CDR3, as DNA: TGTGCCAGCTTCCCCTGGGCTAGCGGGGGCACAGATACGCAGTATTTT. Translation gives CASFPWASGGTDTQYF. This rearrangement joins TRBV5-4 to TRBJ2-3, with 9 bases identical to TRBD2. CDR1 is SGHNT, CDR2 YYREEE, per germline (reference sequence). V gave up 7 bases and J gave up 1 base; unmatched junction bases: 10. CDR3 size: 16 residues.

This chain uses TRBV6-5 with TRBJ2-7; weak D call: TRBD1 (5 bases). Germline V lookup: CDR1 MNHEY, CDR2 SVGAGI. The CDR3 is 14 amino acids. The chain's CDR3 is CAIHPAGIFYEQYF. The CDR3 nucleotides are TGTGCTATTCACCCAGCAGGGATCTTCTACGAGCAGTACTTC.

V usage is TRBV19 and J usage is TRBJ1-1; D possibly corresponds to TRBD1 (5 bases). Germline CDR1 is LNHDA and CDR2 is SQIVND (reference sequence). There are 16 residues in the CDR3. V lost 3 bases to trimming and J lost 6 bases, with 20 bases between them. This CDR3 reads CASSMGLSLGLAEAFF. DNA for the CDR3: TGTGCCAGTAGTATGGGGCTTAGCCTGGGGCTTGCTGAAGCTTTCTTT.

This clone was seen a handful of times. The chain couples TRBV27 to TRBJ1-4; D is unclear. Germline assignment: CDR1 MNHEY and CDR2 SMNVEV (reference sequence). The germline V and J ends were trimmed by 8 bases and 4 bases, with 17 bases remaining between them. The CDR3 has 15 amino acids. The CDR3 protein is CASSLARAGNEKLFF. The CDR3 bases are TGTGCCAGCTCCTTGGCGAGGGCGGGTAATGAAAAACTGTTTTTT.

The chain carries TRBV5-1 and TRBJ2-3, with a tentative D call TRBD2 (6 bases). The germline V and J ends were trimmed by 4 bases and 7 bases, with 16 bases remaining between them. Germline-derived CDR1 and CDR2 are SGHRS and YFSETQ. The CDR3 length is 14 residues. The CDR3 region is CASSPRVEGNTQYF. The CDR3, as DNA: TGCGCCAGCAGCCCCCGGGTGGAGGGAAATACGCAGTATTTT.

The chain joins TRBV9 to TRBJ1-4, with D possibly TRBD1 on 5 matching bases. V lost 3 bases to trimming and J lost 8 bases, with 11 bases between them. CDR3 length: 13 residues. Germline-derived CDR1 and CDR2 are SGDLS and YYNGEE. The chain's CDR3 is CASSDRPGEKLFF. In nucleotides, the CDR3 is TGTGCCAGCAGCGACCGGCCAGGGGAAAAACTGTTTTTT.

This clone was recorded only once. The chain is built from TRBV20-1 and TRBJ1-1; D is unresolved. This CDR3 has 11 residues. V lost 3 bases and J lost 3, with 5 bases in between. Germline V CDR1 and CDR2: DFQATT, SNEGSKA (reference sequence). CDR3: CSASGDTEAFF. CDR3 bases: TGCAGTGCTAGCGGGGACACTGAAGCTTTCTTT.

The chain couples TRBV3-1 (or the pseudogene TRBV3-2) to TRBJ1-1; D not resolved. The CDR3 is made up of 13 amino acids. Trimming left V 7 bases short and J 3 bases short, with 12 bases between. Germline-derived CDR1 and CDR2 are LGHDT and YNNKEL (reference sequence). The CDR3 protein is CASNYRGDTEAFF. The CDR3 region has the DNA TGTGCCAGCAACTACCGGGGAGACACTGAAGCTTTCTTT.

DNA for the CDR3: TGTGCCAGCAGTTACTCGGGATCCGGGGAAGGAGAGACCCAGTACTTC. Protein: CASSYSGSGEGETQYF. V and J are TRBV6-5 and TRBJ2-5; the D gene is possibly TRBD2 (5 bases). This CDR3 comprises 16 residues. Trimming removed 0 bases at V and 4 bases at J, with 15 bases between. Germline-derived CDR1 and CDR2 are MNHEY and SVGAGI.